This TCR beta chain came from a study of post-analysis software for immune sequencing data. Across the whole study: There were relapsing-remitting, secondary progressive and progressive-relapsing multiple sclerosis among the disease courses included. Study-wide results and caveats: About five TRBV segments, including TRBV5-6, TRBV5-1 and TRBV20-1, were more frequent in patients than controls. For normalized Chao1 diversity, multiple sclerosis patients scored significantly lower than controls did. When the samples were clustered directly with F measure, those that had been prepared in the same batch showed strong co-clustering.

cDNA libraries of TCR beta carried unique molecular identifiers. Each CDR3 protein is one row after TCRdb ran MiXCR on the PCR reads. Of about 770,000 distinct CDR3 sequences in the sample, 46% were seen once. The germline CDR1 and CDR2 sequences are DFQATT and SNEGSKA (reference sequence). Trimming removed 8 bases at V and 6 bases at J, with 22 bases between. The CDR3 contains 14 residues. This clonotype was seen more than once but under ten times. Its specificity is not known. The TCR comes from a girl between 10 and 17 years old with multiple sclerosis. Sequencing used blood. The chain carries TRBV20-1 and TRBJ2-5, with D possibly being TRBD1 (6 bases). The CDR3, as DNA: TGCAGTACCAACGGACAGTTCGGGAAAAAGACCCAGTACTTC. Amino acids: CSTNGQFGKKTQYF.